This T cell receptor beta chain was sequenced in a study of patients and donors after allogeneic stem cell transplantation. TCRdb ran MiXCR on the RT-PCR reads and lists one entry per CDR3 protein. The table has about 76,000 distinct CDR3 sequences, roughly 29% seen once; the top ten hold around 27%. CDR1 SGHRS and CDR2 YFSETQ come from the germline V gene. V dropped 4 bases and J dropped 1 base, with 11 bases sitting between them. This CDR3 spans 14 amino acids. This clonotype showed up many times. The sequenced material came from blood, either unsorted or a sorted T cell fraction (not recorded which). The V call is TRBV5-1, the J call TRBJ1-2, with D tentatively TRBD1 (5 bases). The TCR sequence derives from a human donor who was either an allogeneic HSCT recipient or a stem cell or donor lymphocyte infusion donor (not recorded which). It is not recorded whose cells these are; they may come from a transplant donor. DNA for the CDR3: TGCGCCAGCAGCCCTGAGGACAATAACTATGGCTACACCTTC. Translated, it gives CASSPEDNNYGYTF.